A selection of T cell receptor beta chains follows, all from one sample in a study of STAT3 mutations in large granular lymphocyte leukemia. The method was immunoSEQ multiplex PCR; TCRdb's version includes in-frame clones alone and lacks a portion of them. The sample yields about 9,000 clones, approximately 90% seen once. Specimen: peripheral blood mononuclear cells. These receptors were collected from a man older than 75 with T-cell large granular lymphocyte leukemia. Some clones in this sample may be carry-over from other donors' samples. Both conserved end residues are part of each CDR3. The D gene is left open where the match is weak. Expanded clones get a size class; other rows say once, few or many, or leave the size out.

size	D	V	J	DNA	CDR3
-	-	TRBV7-2	TRBJ2-5	TGTGCCAGCAGCTTAGGCCTCCCTAGCCAAGAGACCCAGTACTTC	CASSLGLPSQETQYF
-	TRBD2	TRBV18	TRBJ2-5	TGTGCCAGCTCACCTCTCGGGGGGGAGACCCAGTACTTC	CASSPLGGETQYF
-	-	TRBV18	TRBJ2-7	TGTGCCAGCTCACCACCCGGGTCGGTCTCCTACGAGCAGTACTTC	CASSPPGSVSYEQYF
-	-	TRBV7-6	TRBJ1-2	TGTGCCAGCAGCTTATTAGGGCCCGACTCCCCTAACTATGGCTACACCTTC	CASSLLGPDSPNYGYTF
-	-	TRBV6-6	TRBJ1-4	TGTGCCAGTAGACGTTCGGAAAAACTGTTTTTT	CASRRSEKLFF
-	-	TRBV5-1	TRBJ1-6	TGCGCCAGCAGCTTGGAAGCAGGAGATAATTCACCCCTCCACTTT	CASSLEAGDNSPLHF
-	-	TRBV5-6	TRBJ1-1	TGTGCCAGCAGCCGGGGGAGGGTAACTGAAGCTTTCTTT	CASSRGRVTEAFF
-	TRBD1	TRBV6-1	TRBJ1-2	TGTGCCAGCAGTGACGGGACAGGCTATGGCTACACCTTC	CASSDGTGYGYTF
-	-	TRBV5-6	TRBJ1-2	TGTGCCAGCAGCCTGGGGGGGGGTCGGGAGCGAGGCTACACCTTC	CASSLGGGRERGYTF
-	-	TRBV5-4	TRBJ2-3	TGTGCCAGCAGCTTGGTAGGACAGCCAGATACGCAGTATTTT	CASSLVGQPDTQYF
-	-	TRBV29-1	TRBJ1-3	TGCAGCGTCGCGGTTTCTGGAAACACCATATATTTT	CSVAVSGNTIYF
-	-	TRBV5-6	TRBJ1-6	TGTGCCAGCAGCGCCTCACAGGGCTCCTATAATTCACCCCTCCACTTT	CASSASQGSYNSPLHF
-	-	TRBV18	TRBJ2-2	TGTGCCAGCTCTGAGGGAAGAGGGTACACCGGGGAGCTGTTTTTT	CASSEGRGYTGELFF
-	-	TRBV5-1	TRBJ2-1	TGCGCCAGCAGCTTCCCGCTACCGACAAAAGACTACAATGAGCAGTTCTTC	CASSFPLPTKDYNEQFF
-	-	TRBV2	TRBJ2-5	TGTGCCAGCAGACGGGACATCCAAGAGACCCAGTACTTC	CASRRDIQETQYF
-	-	TRBV27	TRBJ1-6	TGTGCCAGCAGTCCAATCCTTATCTATAATTCACCCCTCCACTTT	CASSPILIYNSPLHF
-	-	TRBV5-4	TRBJ1-1	TGTGCCAGCAGCTCGGAGGCGGCAGCTTTCTTT	CASSSEAAAFF
-	-	TRBV18	TRBJ2-5	TGTGCCAGCTCACCCTTGGGGGGACCAGAGACCCAGTACTTC	CASSPLGGPETQYF
once	-	TRBV4-1	TRBJ2-7	TGCGCCAGCAGCCCTGATTTGTCCGAGCAGTACTTC	CASSPDLSEQYF
-	-	TRBV6-5	TRBJ2-7	TGTGCCACCTCCCGTCCGGGGGTGAACTCCTACGAGCAGTACTTC	CATSRPGVNSYEQYF
-	-	TRBV6-1	TRBJ2-7	TGTGCCAGCAGTGCGGTGGCGTTGTACGAGCAGTACTTC	CASSAVALYEQYF
-	-	TRBV30	TRBJ1-1	TGTGCCTGGAGTGTAGAGGGGACCACTGAAGCTTTCTTT	CAWSVEGTTEAFF
-	-	TRBV7-9	TRBJ1-2	TGTGCCAGCAGCTTTGGGGGAACCCGGGCCGTAGTTGGCTACACCTTC	CASSFGGTRAVVGYTF